This entry is about one T cell receptor (beta chain). The entry originates in a study of blood T cell repertoires in COVID-19. Turning to the study itself: T cells, B-cell-depleted T cells, or PBMCs supplied cDNA or gDNA.

As originally analysed: For nucleated cells, counts were estimated from reference gene primer amplification. TCRdb's copy holds only in-frame clones and misses some; the assay was immunoSEQ multiplex PCR. V and J calls plus clone size are reproduced from that table; the DNA served to infer D and trimming. The data contain roughly 300,000 clones, about 87% of them seen just once; the ten biggest clones take up 7.8%. The CDR3 is made up of 17 amino acids. V lost 2 bases and J 0 bases, leaving 11 bases between the germline ends. The germline CDR1 and CDR2 sequences are MDHEN and SYDVKM. Sequenced material: peripheral blood. The TCR comes from a woman aged 50 to 65 who had recovered from COVID-19. V is TRBV28 and J is TRBJ1-6; D is undetermined. The CDR3 bases are TGTGCCAGCAGTTTAGATCGGGGTAACTCCTATAATTCACCCCTCCACTTT. Residues: CASSLDRGNSYNSPLHF.